The 31 T cell receptor beta chains below all came from one sample that was sequenced in a study of blood T cell repertoires in COVID-19. Sequencing used immunoSEQ multiplex PCR; TCRdb keeps in-frame clones, though not all of them. The repertoire holds around 300,000 clones, roughly 89% seen once, with roughly 4.3% in the top ten. Sequenced: PBMCs or T cells enriched from blood (not recorded which). Receptors were obtained from a young woman with acute COVID-19.

The chain combines TRBV11-3 with TRBJ2-7; TRBD1 might be the D (5 bases). Germline assignment: CDR1 SGHNT and CDR2 YENEEA. This CDR3 comprises 14 residues. V shed 2 bases and J shed 2 bases, with 10 bases lying between them. DNA for the CDR3: TGTGCCAGCAGCTTACAGCAGGGCCCCTACGAGCAGTACTTC. This gives the protein CASSLQQGPYEQYF.

The V gene is TRBV6-5, the J gene TRBJ2-1; TRBD1 agrees at 8 bases. Per germline, CDR1 MNHEY and CDR2 SVGAGI. The trim removed 2 bases at V and 7 bases at J, leaving 7 bases unmatched. This CDR3 contains 15 residues. CDR3 sequence: CASSYGDRGRNEQFF. For the CDR3, the DNA is TGTGCCAGCAGTTACGGTGACAGGGGAAGGAATGAGCAGTTCTTC.

This clone was found once. The CDR3 bases are TGTGCCAGCAGTTACTCGGCTGAGGGAGGCTACGAGCAGTACTTC. This gives the protein CASSYSAEGGYEQYF. The chain carries TRBV6-5 and TRBJ2-7; maybe TRBD2 (6 bases). The CDR3 runs to 15 residues. V shed 0 bases and J shed 3 bases, with 12 bases lying between them. The germline V gene encodes CDR1 MNHEY and CDR2 SVGAGI.

The chain recombines TRBV15 with TRBJ2-7; D gene uncertain. The V end was cut by 0 bases, the J end by 1 base, with 19 bases between. This CDR3 contains 18 residues. Germline V gene data show CDR1 as LNHNV and CDR2 as YYDKDF (reference sequence). CDR3 region: CATSRDPPRGVASYEQYF. The CDR3 nucleotides read TGTGCCACCAGCAGAGACCCTCCAAGAGGAGTGGCTTCCTACGAGCAGTACTTC.

The chain carries TRBV5-1 and TRBJ1-1; tentative D call: TRBD1 (5 bases). Trimming removed 4 bases at V and 11 bases at J, with 18 bases between. From germline, CDR1 is SGHRS and CDR2 YFSETQ. The CDR3 totals 13 residues. CDR3 in DNA: TGCGCCAGCAGCGGGTCAGGGAAAGGATGGGCTTTCTTT. Encoded protein: CASSGSGKGWAFF.

The chain couples TRBV19 to TRBJ2-3; 10 bases match TRBD2. The V gene end was trimmed by 7 bases and the J gene end by 4 bases; junction bases not matched to a gene: 14. The CDR3 consists of 17 residues. Germline V CDR1 and CDR2: LNHDA, SQIVND (reference sequence). The CDR3 protein is CASTPWASGSRADTQYF. The CDR3 bases are TGTGCCAGTACCCCTTGGGCTAGCGGGAGTAGGGCAGATACGCAGTATTTT.

The V gene is TRBV7-9, the J gene TRBJ1-2, with 8 bases matching TRBD1. The junction had 18 bases not matched to a gene; V was cut back by 5 bases and J by 1 base. Germline V gene lookup returns CDR1 SEHNR and CDR2 FQNEAQ (reference sequence). The CDR3 has 19 residues. In DNA form, the CDR3 reads TGTGCCAGCAGCGTACTAGCAGGGGGCAACGTGGATTATAACTATGGCTACACCTTC. Its protein product is CASSVLAGGNVDYNYGYTF.

This clone was seen a handful of times. This chain uses TRBV12-5 with TRBJ1-1, with D possibly TRBD1 on 5 matching bases. The CDR3 covers 14 residues. The germline V gene encodes CDR1 LGHNT and CDR2 FRNRAP. V was pared by 8 bases and J by 0 bases, with 13 bases between. The CDR3 reads CASHLDSLNTEAFF. The DNA of the CDR3 is TGTGCTAGTCATCTCGACAGCTTGAACACTGAAGCTTTCTTT.

The rearrangement joins TRBV28 to TRBJ1-1; D may be TRBD1 (6 bases). Trimming took off 5 bases at V and 4 bases at J, with 14 bases between the two ends. This CDR3 has 14 residues. The V gene's germline CDR1 is MDHEN and CDR2 SYDVKM. For the CDR3, the DNA is TGTGCCAGCAGTACCCATGGGGGCGCCACTGAAGCTTTCTTT. Amino acid sequence: CASSTHGGATEAFF.

This clone was seen more than once but under ten times. Here the CDR3 reads CASTRDTGELFF. The CDR3 DNA reads TGTGCCAGCACCCGGGACACCGGGGAGCTGTTTTTT. The chain joins TRBV12-3 or TRBV12-4 to TRBJ2-2; no clear D gene. This CDR3 is built from 12 residues. Trimming shortened V by 7 bases and J by 3 bases, and 6 bases separated the two germline ends.

This chain uses TRBV7-9 with TRBJ1-1; D remains ambiguous. CDR3 size: 16 residues. The germline gives CDR1 SEHNR, CDR2 FQNEAQ (reference sequence). The ends were cut back, 5 bases at V and 3 bases at J, with 19 bases in the middle. The CDR3 region is CASSRLGQDLYTEAFF. The CDR3 bases are TGTGCCAGCAGCCGACTAGGGCAGGACCTCTACACTGAAGCTTTCTTT.

This clone was seen only once. The chain is built from TRBV29-1 and TRBJ1-1; D not certain. The CDR3 extends over 12 amino acids. Germline V gene sequence: CDR1 SQVTM, CDR2 ANQGSEA. Between the trimmed V and J ends, which lost 4 bases and 4 bases, there was a span of 10 bases. The CDR3 sequence is CSVARGVTEAFF. The CDR3 DNA reads as TGCAGCGTTGCGAGAGGAGTCACTGAAGCTTTCTTT.

CDR3 bases: TGTGCCTGGAGTGGAGAGAGTGAAGCTTTCTTT. It translates to CAWSGESEAFF. The chain links TRBV30 to TRBJ1-1; D is uncertain. The CDR3 consists of 11 residues. CDR1 and CDR2 from the germline V gene are GTSNPN and SVGIG (reference sequence). V was clipped by 1 base and J by 7 bases, with 7 bases between them.

The V call is TRBV18, the J call TRBJ1-3; D might be TRBD1 (5 bases). Germline loops: CDR1 KGHSH, CDR2 LQKENI. The length of the CDR3 is 16 residues. V was clipped by 0 bases and J by 3 bases, with 12 bases between them. Here the CDR3 reads CASSPPVLQVGNTIYF. The CDR3 region has the DNA TGTGCCAGCTCACCACCGGTGTTACAGGTTGGAAACACCATATATTTT. The complete variable domain, with remaining parts taken from reference TRBV18 and TRBJ1-3, reads NAGVMQNPRHLVRRRGQEARLRCSPMKGHSHVYWYRQLPEEGLKFMVYLQKENIIDESGMPKERFSAEFPKEGPSILRIQQVVRGDSAAYFCASSPPVLQVGNTIYFGEGSWLTVV.

The V call is TRBV5-1, the J call TRBJ2-1; TRBD2 matches at 7 bases. Per germline, CDR1 SGHRS and CDR2 YFSETQ. V was clipped by 4 bases and J by 4 bases; unmatched bases: 11. The CDR3 length is 16 residues. As DNA, the CDR3 is TGCGCCAGCAGCCTCAGAGCGGGATCCTCATACAATGAGCAGTTCTTC. This encodes CASSLRAGSSYNEQFF.

The chain joins TRBV27 to TRBJ2-7; possibly TRBD2 for D (5 bases). Germline loops: CDR1 MNHEY, CDR2 SMNVEV (reference sequence). Deletions cut 6 bases from V and 3 bases from J, with 18 bases between. The CDR3 is made up of 15 amino acids. The CDR3 DNA is TGTGCCAGCAGACCACTTCGCGGACTCAACTACGAGCAGTACTTC. It translates to CASRPLRGLNYEQYF.

The chain links TRBV13 to TRBJ2-7, with TRBD2 matching over 7 bases. CDR3 size: 14 residues. Germline-derived CDR1 and CDR2 are PRHDT and FYEKMQ (reference sequence). J lost 2 bases, V lost 5 bases, and 6 bases had no gene match. The CDR3 sequence: CASSRTSGPYEQYF. As DNA, the CDR3 is TGTGCCAGCAGCCGGACTAGTGGGCCCTACGAGCAGTACTTC.

A remark on this clone: The same CDR3 also results from other DNA sequences found in this sample. This CDR3 is CASSERSGANVLTF. The CDR3 DNA reads as TGTGCCAGCAGTGAACGTTCTGGGGCCAACGTCCTGACTTTC. V is TRBV2 and J is TRBJ2-6, with D hard to call. V lost 2 bases and J lost 1, with 3 bases in between. The CDR3 contains 14 residues. Germline values: CDR1 SNHLY, CDR2 FYNNEI.

This sequence joins TRBV6-2 or TRBV6-3 and TRBJ2-7, with D possibly TRBD2 on 5 matching bases. Germline V gene data show CDR1 as MNHEY and CDR2 as SVGEGT. Trimming removed 2 bases from V and 3 bases from J, with 14 bases in between. The CDR3 extends over 15 amino acids. CDR3 residues: CASSYGGGGSYEQYF. CDR3 DNA: TGTGCCAGCAGTTACGGAGGAGGTGGAAGCTACGAGCAGTACTTC.

This sequence joins TRBV6-5 and TRBJ1-4; tentatively, D is TRBD1 (6 bases). CDR3 length: 15 amino acids. Trimming pared 6 bases from V and 3 bases from J, leaving 14 bases between. Germline V gives CDR1 MNHEY, CDR2 SVGAGI. In DNA, the CDR3 is TGTGCCAGCAGCTCTCAGGGGCTGGCTAATGAAAAACTGTTTTTT. It codes for CASSSQGLANEKLFF.

The chain joins TRBV28 to TRBJ2-3; no clear D. Germline CDR1 is MDHEN and CDR2 is SYDVKM. With 6 bases removed from V and 5 bases from J, the gap between germline ends came to 9 bases. This CDR3 region has 12 residues. CDR3 loop: CASRPTGDTQYF. The CDR3 bases are TGTGCCAGCAGACCAACGGGAGATACGCAGTATTTT.

V is TRBV12-5 and J is TRBJ1-4, with TRBD1 as a possible D gene (5 bases). The CDR3 extends over 14 amino acids. The ends were cut back, 5 bases at V and 5 bases at J, with 12 bases in the middle. Germline assignment: CDR1 LGHNT and CDR2 FRNRAP. DNA of the CDR3: TGTGCTAGTGGTCCCCCGACAGTAAATGAAAAACTGTTTTTT. Translated: CASGPPTVNEKLFF.

The table lists this clone with a count of one. The chain is built from TRBV5-1 and TRBJ2-1, with 7 bases aligning to TRBD2. This CDR3 has 18 amino acids. The germline CDR1 and CDR2 sequences are SGHRS and YFSETQ. J was trimmed by 2 bases and V by 4 bases; bases with no gene match: 15. The CDR3 bases are TGCGCCAGCAGCCCTACAACTGGGGGGGTGCCTGCCTACAATGAGCAGTTCTTC. It specifies CASSPTTGGVPAYNEQFF.

This chain joins TRBV19 and TRBJ2-3; 8 bases map to TRBD2. CDR3 length equals 13 residues. CDR1 and CDR2 (germline): LNHDA, SQIVND (reference sequence). The trim removed 5 bases at V and 9 bases at J, leaving 7 bases unmatched. This CDR3 reads CASSGLAVDTQYF. The CDR3 nucleotides read TGTGCCAGTAGTGGACTAGCCGTAGACACGCAGTATTTT.

The chain joins TRBV27 to TRBJ2-3; 9 bases are shared with TRBD2. Germline CDR1 reads MNHEY; CDR2 reads SMNVEV (reference sequence). The CDR3 has 16 residues. The trim removed 5 bases at V and 6 bases at J, leaving 12 bases unmatched. The CDR3 sequence is CASSDLTGTSRDTQYF. The CDR3, as DNA: TGTGCCAGCAGTGACCTGACCGGGACTAGCAGGGATACGCAGTATTTT.

The chain employs TRBV25-1 and TRBJ1-1; D unresolved. Germline CDR1 reads MGHDK; CDR2 reads SYGVNS. This CDR3 region has 12 residues. The germline V and J ends were trimmed by 5 bases and 1 base, with 5 bases remaining between them. The DNA of the CDR3 is TGTGCCAGCAGTTCGGGGAACACTGAAGCTTTCTTT. Translation gives CASSSGNTEAFF.

This chain uses TRBV29-1 with TRBJ1-1; D might be TRBD1 (5 bases). V lost 5 bases and J 0 bases, leaving 16 bases between the germline ends. The CDR3 spans 15 residues. CDR1 is SQVTM, CDR2 ANQGSEA, per germline. CDR3 DNA: TGCAGCGTTTTTTTTGGACATTCCATGAACACTGAAGCTTTCTTT. The encoded protein is CSVFFGHSMNTEAFF.

This chain links TRBV5-5 with TRBJ2-5; D might be TRBD1 (6 bases). Germline loops: CDR1 SGHKS, CDR2 YYEKEE (reference sequence). There are 12 residues in the CDR3. V gave up 5 bases and J gave up 4 bases, with 9 bases separating them. CDR3 region: CASSHRVETQYF. The DNA for the CDR3 is TGTGCCAGCAGTCACAGGGTAGAGACCCAGTACTTC.

This rearrangement joins TRBV19 to TRBJ1-1; tentative D call: TRBD1 (6 bases). Germline V lookup: CDR1 LNHDA, CDR2 SQIVND (reference sequence). The CDR3 runs 13 residues. With 5 bases removed from V and 8 bases from J, the gap between germline ends came to 15 bases. DNA of the CDR3: TGTGCCAGTAGTTCCCGACAGGCCGACGAAGCTTTCTTT. Residues: CASSSRQADEAFF.

The chain carries TRBV5-6 and TRBJ2-1; possibly TRBD1 for D (5 bases). V shed 0 bases and J shed 3 bases, with 16 bases lying between them. The CDR3 length is 17 residues. The germline CDR1 and CDR2 sequences are SGHDT and YYEEEE. Written as DNA, the CDR3 is TGTGCCAGCAGCTTGGGTGGACACTCCACAAGCTACAATGAGCAGTTCTTC. Residues: CASSLGGHSTSYNEQFF.

This sequence joins TRBV19 and TRBJ2-5, with TRBD2 as a possible D gene (7 bases). The CDR3 has 13 residues. Germline V gene data show CDR1 as LNHDA and CDR2 as SQIVND (reference sequence). Trimming removed 7 bases from V and 4 bases from J, with 13 bases in between. CDR3 amino acids: CASKAGARETQYF. The CDR3 nucleotides are TGTGCCAGTAAGGCGGGGGCTCGAGAGACCCAGTACTTC.